Following are 31 T cell receptor beta chains from one sample sequenced in a study of T cells in Graves' hyperthyroidism and ophthalmopathy. TCR beta CDR3 region amplification was performed from RNA transcripts. HTBI primers were used for first-round RT-PCR of the TCR CDR3. In TCRdb, the multiplex PCR reads were re-called with MiXCR into one record per CDR3 protein. Among hundreds of thousands of distinct CDR3 sequences listed, approximately 15% were seen once. Sequenced material: blood. These receptors came from a woman aged 18-29 years with Graves' hyperthyroidism.

Many counts were recorded for this clonotype. This rearrangement joins TRBV10-3 to TRBJ1-2; 7 bases map to TRBD1. Germline CDR1 is ENHRY and CDR2 is SYGVKD. The V segment lost 6 bases and the J segment 6 bases; nucleotides outside the gene matches: 10. The length of the CDR3 is 14 residues. The CDR3 is CAIRVTGTGDGYTF. The CDR3 DNA sequence: TGTGCCATCAGAGTGACCGGAACAGGGGATGGCTACACCTTC.

This clonotype occurred many times. This chain links TRBV28 with TRBJ1-4; a possible D gene is TRBD1 (5 bases). CDR1 and CDR2 (germline): MDHEN, SYDVKM. The CDR3 has 16 amino acids. Trimming cost V 2 bases and J 3 bases, with 13 bases left between them. The CDR3 here is CASSLDSLAANEKLFF. The CDR3 coding sequence is TGTGCCAGCAGTTTAGACAGCCTCGCGGCTAATGAAAAACTGTTTTTT.

In this sample, this clonotype turned up a few times. The chain employs TRBV6-1 and TRBJ1-4; D may be TRBD1 (5 bases). Germline V gene data show CDR1 as MNHNS and CDR2 as SASEGT. Trimming removed 6 bases at V and 4 bases at J, with 15 bases between. The CDR3 spans 15 residues. The CDR3 reads CASSLLIGGNEKLFF. CDR3 in DNA: TGTGCCAGCAGCCTGCTTATTGGGGGTAATGAAAAACTGTTTTTT.

This clonotype occurred a few times. This chain connects TRBV27 to TRBJ2-1; 12 positions match TRBD2. V was clipped by 5 bases and J by 8 bases; unmatched bases: 13. This CDR3 comprises 17 residues. Germline CDR1 is MNHEY and CDR2 is SMNVEV (reference sequence). CDR3 protein: CASSPQFLAGGLDEQFF. CDR3 DNA: TGTGCCAGCAGTCCACAGTTTCTAGCGGGGGGGCTTGATGAGCAGTTCTTC.

Worth noting for this clonotype: A much more abundant neighbour one base away suggests this may be a read error. The CDR3 ends on some other residue instead of the conserved phenylalanine or tryptophan, so this is likely a read error. The gene calls are TRBV7-8 and TRBJ2-7, with 14 nucleotides matching TRBD2. This CDR3 is built from 18 residues. Losses at the gene ends were 1 base for V and 4 bases for J; bases not matched to a gene: 9. Germline assignment: CDR1 SGHVS and CDR2 FQNEAQ. The CDR3 here is CASSLELGTSGRTYEQYL. CDR3 bases: TGTGCCAGCAGCTTAGAATTAGGGACTAGCGGGAGAACTTACGAGCAGTACCTC.

This clonotype showed up just a few times. The chain carries TRBV4-3 and TRBJ2-7, with 8 bases identical to TRBD2. CDR1 is LGHNA and CDR2 is YSLEER in the germline V gene. Trimming at V came to 4 bases and at J to 3 bases, leaving 2 bases not matched to a gene. CDR3 length: 13 amino acids. The CDR3 DNA is TGCGCCAGCAGCCCCGGGGGGGACTACGAGCAGTACTTC. It is translated as CASSPGGDYEQYF.

This clonotype was seen repeatedly, ten times or more. The chain recombines TRBV6-5 with TRBJ2-5, with a weak D call TRBD2 (5 bases). The CDR3 is 16 amino acids. Trimming cost V 0 bases and J 1 base, with 12 bases left between them. Germline assignment: CDR1 MNHEY and CDR2 SVGAGI. This CDR3 reads CASSYSQEGGQETQYF. The CDR3 region has the DNA TGTGCCAGCAGTTACTCGCAGGAAGGAGGCCAAGAGACCCAGTACTTC.

In this sample, this clonotype turned up many times. The chain employs TRBV12-3 or TRBV12-4 and TRBJ2-5, with D possibly being TRBD2 (6 bases). CDR3 size: 13 residues. V dropped 6 bases and J dropped 13 bases, with 21 bases sitting between them. CDR3 amino acids: CASSHGGIGPRYF. CDR3 sequence (DNA): TGTGCCAGCAGCCATGGGGGGATCGGCCCCCGGTACTTC.

This clonotype has just a few counts. The rearrangement uses TRBV19 and TRBJ2-1; 7 bases are a match to TRBD1. Germline-derived CDR1 and CDR2 are LNHDA and SQIVND (reference sequence). The CDR3 contains 14 residues. Trimming at V came to 5 bases and at J to 9 bases, leaving 10 bases not matched to a gene. The CDR3 sequence: CASSRQGVFGEQFF. CDR3 in DNA: TGTGCCAGTAGTCGTCAGGGGGTGTTCGGTGAGCAGTTCTTC.

This clonotype has only a few counts. J is TRBJ1-5 and V is TRBV27; unclear D gene. The V end was cut by 3 bases, the J end by 3 bases, with 6 bases between. This CDR3 comprises 13 residues. Germline V gene data show CDR1 as MNHEY and CDR2 as SMNVEV (reference sequence). CDR3 in amino acids: CASSFGVNQPQHF. CDR3 DNA sequence: TGTGCCAGCAGTTTCGGGGTCAATCAGCCCCAGCATTTT.

This clonotype occurred many times. The chain employs TRBV28 and TRBJ2-5; 7 bases are shared with TRBD1. CDR1 and CDR2 (germline): MDHEN, SYDVKM. V was clipped by 2 bases and J by 3 bases; unmatched bases: 9. The length of the CDR3 is 16 residues. The CDR3: CASSLGGGQAEETQYF. The CDR3 coding sequence is TGTGCCAGCAGTTTAGGAGGAGGACAGGCCGAAGAGACCCAGTACTTC.

V and J are TRBV19 and TRBJ2-7, with TRBD1 identical over 7 bases. V gave up 3 bases and J gave up 0 bases; unmatched junction bases: 2. The CDR3 loop spans 14 amino acids. Germline V gene data show CDR1 as LNHDA and CDR2 as SQIVND (reference sequence). CDR3 DNA: TGTGCCAGTAGTATCCGGGACAGCTCCTACGAGCAGTACTTC. Its protein is CASSIRDSSYEQYF.

This clonotype was observed at least ten times. The chain recombines TRBV6-1 with TRBJ1-3; 7 bases align to TRBD1. The ends lost 6 bases at V and 0 bases at J; junction bases unmatched: 5. CDR1 MNHNS and CDR2 SASEGT come from the germline V gene. The CDR3 runs 15 residues. Written as DNA, the CDR3 is TGTGCCAGCAGAACAAGGGACAGCTCTGGAAACACCATATATTTT. Translation: CASRTRDSSGNTIYF.

There are many counts of this clonotype. The V call is TRBV11-2, the J call TRBJ1-1; 7 bases match TRBD1. V dropped 6 bases and J dropped 1; count of bases not matched to a gene: 5. This CDR3 spans 14 amino acids. CDR1 and CDR2 (germline): SGHAT, FQNNGV. In nucleotides, the CDR3 is TGTGCCAGCAGGGACCGGACAGGGAACACTGAAGCTTTCTTT. Translating it yields CASRDRTGNTEAFF.

Only a few counts were recorded for this clonotype. V usage is TRBV10-3 and J usage is TRBJ1-2; 10 bases line up with TRBD1. V lost 3 bases, J lost 5 bases, and 18 bases stayed unmatched. The germline V gene encodes CDR1 ENHRY and CDR2 SYGVKD. This CDR3 comprises 19 residues. The CDR3 loop reads CAISDSIRPRDRGLYGYTF. The CDR3, as DNA: TGTGCCATCAGTGATTCGATTCGCCCCCGGGACAGGGGATTATATGGCTACACCTTC.

This clonotype was seen ten or more times. CDR3 sequence reads: CSARFGRDTEAFF. For the CDR3, the DNA is TGCAGTGCTAGATTCGGGCGGGACACTGAAGCTTTCTTT. V and J are TRBV20-1 and TRBJ1-1; no reliable D call. Germline V gene data show CDR1 as DFQATT and CDR2 as SNEGSKA (reference sequence). This CDR3 is 13 amino acids long. V lost 2 bases to trimming and J lost 3 bases, with 10 bases between them.

This clonotype was seen ten or more times. The chain uses TRBV2 and TRBJ1-1; D perhaps matches TRBD1 (5 bases). Germline CDR1 reads SNHLY; CDR2 reads FYNNEI. V lost 8 bases and J lost 0, with 22 bases in between. CDR3 size: 17 residues. The CDR3 here is CASGPPPWGHMNTEAFF. The DNA of the CDR3 is TGTGCCAGCGGGCCTCCCCCCTGGGGCCACATGAACACTGAAGCTTTCTTT.

This clonotype showed up many times. The V gene is TRBV24-1, the J gene TRBJ2-1; 10 bases line up with TRBD2. V shed 0 bases, J shed 7 bases, and the junction held 5 bases outside the gene matches. Germline CDR1 reads KGHDR; CDR2 reads SFDVKD. CDR3 length: 16 residues. CDR3 sequence reads: CATSDLKRGGSNEQFF. The CDR3 region has the DNA TGTGCCACCAGTGATTTGAAGCGGGGGGGCTCAAATGAGCAGTTCTTC.

This clonotype was observed many times. The chain uses TRBV28 and TRBJ2-7; D is unresolved. Germline CDR1 MDHEN, CDR2 SYDVKM. The CDR3 is 13 amino acids. The V gene lost 3 bases and the J gene lost 7 bases, with 13 bases spanning the gap. The CDR3 nucleotides read TGTGCCAGCAGTTTCCCCCCCGTAGGGGAGCAGTACTTC. It encodes CASSFPPVGEQYF.

The V call is TRBV20-1, the J call TRBJ2-2; 10 bases are a match to TRBD2. The CDR3 has 14 residues. Germline V gives CDR1 DFQATT, CDR2 SNEGSKA (reference sequence). J lost 4 bases, V lost 7 bases, and 6 bases had no gene match. CDR3 coding DNA: TGCAGTGTCGATAGCGGGAGGACCACCGGGGAGCTGTTTTTT. Amino acids: CSVDSGRTTGELFF.

This clonotype appeared many times. This rearrangement joins TRBV7-9 to TRBJ2-7; TRBD1 matches at 9 bases. Germline V gene lookup returns CDR1 SEHNR and CDR2 FQNEAQ (reference sequence). There are 15 residues in the CDR3. V was pared by 3 bases and J by 1 base, with 4 bases of the junction left unmatched. CDR3 sequence: CASSFPGQGSYEQYF. Written as DNA, the CDR3 is TGTGCCAGCAGCTTTCCGGGACAGGGTTCCTACGAGCAGTACTTC. The complete variable domain, with remaining parts taken from reference TRBV7-9 and TRBJ2-7, reads DTGVSQNPRHKITKRGQNVTFRCDPISEHNRLYWYRQTLGQGPEFLTYFQNEAQLEKSRLLSDRFSAERPKGSFSTLEIQRTEQGDSAMYLCASSFPGQGSYEQYFGPGTRLTVT.

This clonotype turned up a few times. The chain joins TRBV10-3 to TRBJ2-5, with D hard to call. Germline V gene lookup returns CDR1 ENHRY and CDR2 SYGVKD. This CDR3 region has 13 residues. Trimming took off 6 bases at V and 5 bases at J, with 13 bases between the two ends. CDR3 loop: CAISKTEGETQYF. The CDR3 DNA sequence: TGTGCCATCAGCAAGACGGAAGGGGAGACCCAGTACTTC.

This clonotype occurred many times. The chain recombines TRBV7-9 with TRBJ2-7; TRBD1 is a possible D gene (5 bases). CDR1 SEHNR and CDR2 FQNEAQ come from the germline V gene (reference sequence). CDR3 size: 15 residues. V lost 2 bases and J lost 6, with 17 bases in between. The CDR3 region is CASSLRTDNRGEQYF. Here the CDR3 DNA reads TGTGCCAGCAGCTTAAGGACGGACAATAGAGGCGAGCAGTACTTC.

This clonotype turned up a few times. One end of the junction is discordant with germline, which a read error may explain. The chain couples TRBV29-1 to TRBJ2-7; 9 bases match TRBD1. Germline CDR1 SQVTM, CDR2 ANQGSEA. The CDR3 is made up of 16 amino acids. CDR3 sequence reads: CSVEEWPGQGIDEQHF. The CDR3 DNA is TGCAGCGTTGAAGAGTGGCCGGGACAGGGTATCGACGAGCAGCACTTC.

This clonotype was observed at least ten times. The chain combines TRBV12-3 or TRBV12-4 with TRBJ1-1; D gene uncertain. V dropped 5 bases and J dropped 7 bases, with 8 bases sitting between them. The CDR3 spans 11 residues. The CDR3 nucleotides read TGTGCCAGCAGTACTAGCTATGAAGCTTTCTTT. Amino acids: CASSTSYEAFF.

This clonotype was counted many times. CDR3 sequence reads: CSARDSKGANYEQYF. As DNA, the CDR3 is TGCAGTGCTAGAGATAGTAAAGGGGCCAACTACGAGCAGTACTTC. The chain combines TRBV20-1 with TRBJ2-7; D is perhaps TRBD1 (5 bases). This CDR3 region has 15 residues. Germline CDR1 is DFQATT and CDR2 is SNEGSKA (reference sequence). With 0 bases removed from V and 3 bases from J, the gap between germline ends came to 15 bases.

Comments on this clonotype: This may be a read error, as it is one base from a much larger clone. The chain employs TRBV2 and TRBJ2-7; D is unresolved. This CDR3 comprises 13 residues. CDR1 is SNHLY, CDR2 FYNNEI, per germline. The CDR3 nucleotides are TGTGCCAGCAGAGAAGAAACTCTCTACGAGCAGTACTTC. Its protein product is CASREETLYEQYF.

This clonotype was detected many times. This rearrangement joins TRBV11-2 to TRBJ2-5; TRBD2 matches at 12 bases. There are 16 residues in the CDR3. From germline, CDR1 is SGHAT and CDR2 FQNNGV. V lost 5 bases, J lost 2 bases, and 6 bases stayed unmatched. The CDR3 is CASSRVLAGGQETQYF. The CDR3 bases are TGTGCCAGCAGCAGAGTACTAGCGGGGGGACAAGAGACCCAGTACTTC.

This clonotype was detected many times. This chain links TRBV5-1 with TRBJ2-3; no definite D call. This CDR3 has 15 amino acids. Germline values: CDR1 SGHRS, CDR2 YFSETQ. V gave up 0 bases and J gave up 0 bases, with 8 bases separating them. CDR3: CASSLVPRSTDTQYF. Here the CDR3 DNA reads TGCGCCAGCAGCTTGGTTCCGCGGAGCACAGATACGCAGTATTTT. Based on the CDR3 plus reference TRBV5-1 and TRBJ2-3, the full variable domain is KAGVTQTPRYLIKTRGQQVTLSCSPISGHRSVSWYQQTPGQGLQFLFEYFSETQRNKGNFPGRFSGRQFSNSRSEMNVSTLELGDSALYLCASSLVPRSTDTQYFGPGTRLTVL.

V usage is TRBV7-9 and J usage is TRBJ2-3; D possibly uses TRBD1 or TRBD2 (5 bases each). Germline CDR1 SEHNR, CDR2 FQNEAQ (reference sequence). V lost 1 base and J 2 bases, leaving 13 bases between the germline ends. The CDR3 is 16 amino acids. Here the CDR3 reads CASSLGLRGVTDTQYF. The CDR3 DNA sequence: TGTGCCAGCAGCTTAGGACTAAGAGGGGTCACAGATACGCAGTATTTT.

In its sample, this clonotype was seen many times. The CDR3 bases are TGCAGTGCTCCTCCACTCAGGGGGTACGGCTACACCTTC. Protein: CSAPPLRGYGYTF. The genes are TRBV20-1 and TRBJ1-2; 7 bases fit TRBD1. This CDR3 has 13 residues. V dropped 5 bases and J dropped 8; count of bases not matched to a gene: 11. From germline, CDR1 is DFQATT and CDR2 SNEGSKA (reference sequence).